This T cell receptor beta chain was identified in a study of identifying expanded T cells in peripheral blood. The protocol was immunoSEQ multiplex PCR, while the TCRdb copy is restricted to in-frame clones and leaves out a portion. The repertoire holds approximately 90,000 clones, with approximately 81% as singletons. There are 14 residues in the CDR3. Looked up from germline, CDR1 is SGHTA and CDR2 is FQGNSA. V lost 3 bases, J lost 4 bases, and 7 bases lay in between. Concerning this clone: The antigen is not known.

Study outcomes and limitations: Clone count variance between roughly 2-week samples rose with total template count.

Healthy donors had no documented immune events, such as infections, while sampled. Sequenced sample: blood. This sequence originates from a person aged 18 to 75 in good health. The gene calls are TRBV7-2 and TRBJ2-6; perhaps TRBD1 as D (6 bases). The CDR3 DNA follows: TGTGCCAGCAGCTTCAGGGGAGGGGCCAACGTCCTGACTTTC. Translated, it gives CASSFRGGANVLTF.